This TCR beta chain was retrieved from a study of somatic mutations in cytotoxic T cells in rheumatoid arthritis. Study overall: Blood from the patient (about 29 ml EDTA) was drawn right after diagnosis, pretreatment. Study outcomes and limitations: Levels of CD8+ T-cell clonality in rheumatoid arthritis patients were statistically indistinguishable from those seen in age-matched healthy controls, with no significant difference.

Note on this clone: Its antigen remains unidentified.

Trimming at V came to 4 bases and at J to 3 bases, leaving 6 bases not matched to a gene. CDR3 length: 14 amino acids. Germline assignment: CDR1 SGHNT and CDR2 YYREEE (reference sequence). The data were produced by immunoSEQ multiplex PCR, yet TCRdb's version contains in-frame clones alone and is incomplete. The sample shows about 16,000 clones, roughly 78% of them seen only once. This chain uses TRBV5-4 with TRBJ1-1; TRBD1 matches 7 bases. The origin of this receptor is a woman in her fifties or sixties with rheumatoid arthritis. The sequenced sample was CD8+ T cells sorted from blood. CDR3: CASSPRQGDTEAFF. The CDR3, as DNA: TGTGCCAGCAGCCCCCGACAGGGAGACACTGAAGCTTTCTTT. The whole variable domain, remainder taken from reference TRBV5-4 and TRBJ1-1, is ETGVTQSPTHLIKTRGQQVTLRCSSQSGHNTVSWYQQALGQGPQFIFQYYREEENGRGNFPPRFSGLQFPNYSSELNVNALELDDSALYLCASSPRQGDTEAFFGQGTRLTVV.